This T cell receptor beta chain originates from a study of blood T cell repertoires in COVID-19. Authors' analysis steps: The authors estimated nucleated cell counts from reference gene primer amplification. Sequenced by immunoSEQ multiplex PCR; TCRdb stores in-frame clones only, minus some. V and J calls and clone size are those listed in that table; D and trimming were worked out from the DNA. Of under 75,000 clones in the sample, over 70% were seen once. This receptor was identified in a man between 60 and 70 years old with acute or convalescent COVID-19. Source material: peripheral blood.

CDR3 amino acids: CASSPGTTGNTIYF. The CDR3 bases are TGTGCCAGCAGCCCTGGGACTACTGGAAACACCATATATTTT. The chain combines TRBV9 with TRBJ1-3; a weak D match, TRBD1 (5 bases). This CDR3 region has 14 residues. Trimming removed 4 bases from V and 2 bases from J, with 10 bases in between. The germline gives CDR1 SGDLS, CDR2 YYNGEE.